The clone carrying this TCR beta chain was counted many times. One base away lies a much larger clone, so this may be a sequencing read error. The source of the sample is a study of read filtering for tumor transcriptome and immune sequencing. Turning to the study itself: Mean patient age was roughly 66 years, range roughly 40 to 85; 17 male, around 15 female. Roughly 8 patients were R-ISS I, roughly 17 were R-ISS II, over 5 were R-ISS III.

This library used roughly 400 ng RNA and molecular barcoded adaptors spanning alpha/delta and beta/gamma chains. MiXCR, applied by TCRdb to the reads, yields one record per CDR3 protein. Of about 9,100 distinct CDR3 sequences detected, 15% to 20% appear once; the ten largest clones hold under 30%. This CDR3 region has 16 residues. In germline, CDR1 is DFQATT, CDR2 SNEGSKA (reference sequence). V usage is TRBV20-1 and J usage is TRBJ2-1, with 11 nucleotides matching TRBD2. The source material was a population of CD138-negative cells sorted from bone marrow. The sequence came from a donor aged 40 or older with multiple myeloma. This CDR3 is CRARGGLAGGRVEQFF. The CDR3 nucleotides are TGCAGGGCTAGAGGGGGCCTAGCGGGGGGCAGGGTTGAGCAGTTCTTC.